This entry lists 24 T cell receptor beta chains sequenced from one sample in a study of T cell repertoires in cytomegalovirus infection. No antigens are known for them. TCRdb independently ran MiXCR on the reads; one entry per CDR3 protein. The table shows about 890,000 distinct CDR3 sequences, with under 40% occurring only once. The sequences come from cultured CD8+ T cells from PBMCs, collected from culture after CMV antigen stimulation. Receptor source: a human donor in good health (CMV status not recorded). Some clones in this sample may be carry-over from other donors' samples.

The rearrangement joins TRBV7-9 to TRBJ2-1; D unresolved. Deletions cut 5 bases from V and 4 bases from J, with 9 bases between. Germline V CDR1 and CDR2: SEHNR, FQNEAQ (reference sequence). The CDR3 consists of 13 residues. The CDR3 sequence: CASSHALYNEQFF. CDR3 bases: TGTGCCAGCAGCCATGCGTTGTACAATGAGCAGTTCTTC.

This clonotype was recorded a few times. The genes are TRBV19 and TRBJ1-5; TRBD1 matches 8 bases. Per germline, CDR1 LNHDA and CDR2 SQIVND (reference sequence). The CDR3 consists of 14 residues. V gave up 7 bases and J gave up 5 bases; unmatched junction bases: 7. The CDR3 DNA sequence: TGTGCCAGTACCACCAGGACAGGGTATCAGCCCCAGCATTTT. It translates to CASTTRTGYQPQHF.

There are a few counts of this clonotype. The chain links TRBV12-3 or TRBV12-4 to TRBJ2-2; D possibly corresponds to TRBD1 (5 bases). This CDR3 has 16 amino acids. V lost 7 bases and J lost 5, with 20 bases in between. The CDR3 DNA follows: TGTGCCAGCACCCCCAAAGGGGCAGATTGGACCGGGGAGCTGTTTTTT. This gives the protein CASTPKGADWTGELFF.

This clonotype has just a few counts. The chain has TRBV12-5 and TRBJ2-1; weak D call: TRBD1 (7 bases). Per the germline V gene, CDR1 is LGHNT and CDR2 is FRNRAP. V gave up 0 bases and J gave up 11 bases, with 17 bases separating them. This CDR3 has 15 amino acids. CDR3 sequence: CASGLVGGGAYKQFF. Here the CDR3 DNA reads TGTGCTAGTGGTTTGGTCGGAGGGGGCGCCTATAAGCAGTTCTTC.

The CDR3 nucleotides read TGTGCCAGCAAACCCCCTGGACTGGGGGAGACCCAGTACTTC. This translates into CASKPPGLGETQYF. This chain connects TRBV27 to TRBJ2-5; TRBD2 might be the D (5 bases). The CDR3 is 14 residues long. The V and J ends lost 7 bases and 5 bases respectively, with 17 bases between them. The V gene's germline CDR1 is MNHEY and CDR2 SMNVEV (reference sequence).

This clonotype appeared a few times. The rearrangement links TRBV7-9 to TRBJ2-1; 7 bases line up with TRBD1. CDR1 and CDR2 (germline): SEHNR, FQNEAQ (reference sequence). This CDR3 has 16 amino acids. J was trimmed by 9 bases and V by 5 bases; bases with no gene match: 16. CDR3 in DNA: TGTGCCAGCAGCCCTAGAGAGGGGGCGGCTCCCGGTGAGCAGTTCTTC. This gives the protein CASSPREGAAPGEQFF.

A note on this clonotype: A much larger clone differs from this one at a single base, so this may be a read error. The V and J genes are TRBV12-5 and TRBJ1-2; tentatively, D is TRBD1 (6 bases). CDR3 length: 15 amino acids. Germline V gene data show CDR1 as LGHNT and CDR2 as FRNRAP. DNA of the CDR3: TGTGCTAGTGGTTTGGGCGACAGGTCTAACTCTGGCTACACCTTC. Protein sequence: CASGLGDRSNSGYTF.

The V and J genes are TRBV5-1 and TRBJ1-1; 8 bases are shared with TRBD1. After removal of 7 bases from V and 4 bases from J, the junction contained 15 bases not matched to a gene. The CDR3 runs to 16 residues. Germline assignment: CDR1 SGHRS and CDR2 YFSETQ. The CDR3 spells CASEPRRRGRPTEAFF. The CDR3, as DNA: TGCGCCAGCGAGCCCCGACGCAGGGGGCGCCCCACTGAAGCTTTCTTT.

The V gene is TRBV6-4, the J gene TRBJ1-1; D gene uncertain. The CDR3 sequence is 13 residues long. V was trimmed by 3 bases and J by 2 bases, leaving 7 bases between them. The germline gives CDR1 MRHNA, CDR2 SNTAGT. The CDR3 nucleotides are TGTGCCAGCAGTGAGACCAGTAACACTGAAGCTTTCTTT. Protein: CASSETSNTEAFF.

This chain connects TRBV28 to TRBJ2-3, with D perhaps given as TRBD1 or TRBD2 (5 bases each). Trimming took 2 bases from V and 2 from J, leaving 8 bases between them. CDR1 is MDHEN, CDR2 SYDVKM, per germline. This CDR3 comprises 14 residues. The CDR3 coding sequence is TGTGCCAGCAGTTTAGAAGGGACCACAGATACGCAGTATTTT. It is translated as CASSLEGTTDTQYF.

The chain links TRBV7-9 to TRBJ2-7; TRBD1 matches 8 bases. The V segment lost 1 base and the J segment 6 bases; nucleotides outside the gene matches: 5. This CDR3 contains 14 residues. The germline CDR1 and CDR2 sequences are SEHNR and FQNEAQ (reference sequence). The CDR3 sequence is CASSLGGQGAEQYF. CDR3 sequence (DNA): TGTGCCAGCAGCTTAGGAGGACAGGGTGCCGAGCAGTACTTC.

The J gene is TRBJ1-2, the V gene TRBV4-1; 9 bases agree with TRBD1. V was pared by 4 bases and J by 4 bases, with 10 bases of the junction left unmatched. From germline, CDR1 is MGHRA and CDR2 YSYEKL. This CDR3 has 16 amino acids. The CDR3 loop is CASSPGTGRGSYGYTF. The CDR3 DNA sequence: TGCGCCAGCAGCCCCGGGACAGGGCGGGGTAGCTATGGCTACACCTTC.

This clonotype was counted a few times. This rearrangement joins TRBV18 to TRBJ1-1, with D possibly TRBD1 on 6 matching bases. V shed 2 bases and J shed 3 bases, with 13 bases lying between them. This CDR3 is built from 15 residues. Germline CDR1 reads KGHSH; CDR2 reads LQKENI. CDR3 residues: CASSPNRVVDTEAFF. CDR3 nucleotide sequence: TGTGCCAGCTCACCAAACAGGGTGGTGGACACTGAAGCTTTCTTT.

J is TRBJ1-4 and V is TRBV7-6; no clear D. The CDR3 is 12 amino acids. The germline gives CDR1 SGHVS, CDR2 FNYEAQ. CDR3 nucleotides: TGTGCTTACGGACCCGTTGGGGAAAAACTGTTTTTT. Its translation: CAYGPVGEKLFF.

This clonotype was counted between two and nine times. This rearrangement joins TRBV6-6 to TRBJ1-2; D gene uncertain. This CDR3 has 17 residues. Trimming left V 6 bases short and J 4 bases short, with 24 bases between. CDR1 MNHNY and CDR2 SVGAGI come from the germline V gene (reference sequence). CDR3 nucleotides: TGTGCCAGCAGCCCGCCGGTGGCGGCATCTTTAGTCTATGGCTACACCTTC. Its protein product is CASSPPVAASLVYGYTF.

A single count supports this clonotype. The gene calls are TRBV29-1 and TRBJ1-1; weak D call: TRBD1 (5 bases). The germline gives CDR1 SQVTM, CDR2 ANQGSEA. Trimming stripped 1 base from V and 3 bases from J, with 12 bases between. The CDR3 is 14 amino acids. The CDR3 loop is CSVEGRSRDTEAFF. CDR3 nucleotide sequence: TGCAGCGTTGAAGGTAGGAGCAGGGACACTGAAGCTTTCTTT. Drawing the rest from reference TRBV29-1 and TRBJ1-1, the complete variable domain is SAVISQKPSRDICQRGTSLTIQCQVDSQVTMMFWYRQQPGQSLTLIATANQGSEATYESGFVIDKFPISRPNLTFSTLTVSNMSPEDSSIYLCSVEGRSRDTEAFFGQGTRLTVV.

The chain recombines TRBV28 with TRBJ2-5, with D possibly TRBD2 on 6 matching bases. Germline CDR1 MDHEN, CDR2 SYDVKM. The CDR3 contains 13 residues. Trimming removed 6 bases from V and 5 bases from J, with 13 bases in between. CDR3 nucleotides: TGTGCCAGCAGGGGACTGGAGTTCGAGACCCAGTACTTC. It is translated as CASRGLEFETQYF.

This clonotype appeared a few times. V and J are TRBV9 and TRBJ2-3, with D unresolved. CDR3 size: 12 residues. Germline CDR1 and CDR2: SGDLS and YYNGEE. V was pared by 4 bases and J by 10 bases, with 13 bases between. CDR3 in amino acids: CASSPGRGSQYF. The CDR3 bases are TGTGCCAGCAGCCCGGGTCGTGGGTCGCAGTATTTT.

This clonotype has at least ten counts. The chain carries TRBV7-9 and TRBJ2-1; either TRBD1 or TRBD2 may fit D (5 bases each). The germline gives CDR1 SEHNR, CDR2 FQNEAQ (reference sequence). V was trimmed by 5 bases and J by 0 bases, leaving 23 bases between them. The CDR3 runs to 19 residues. CDR3 protein: CASSPEGEIGIFSYNEQFF. The CDR3 nucleotides are TGTGCCAGCAGCCCGGAAGGGGAGATCGGGATCTTCTCCTACAATGAGCAGTTCTTC.

This chain links TRBV3-1 with TRBJ1-2; no clear D gene. The CDR3 loop spans 14 amino acids. The germline V gene encodes CDR1 LGHDT and CDR2 YNNKEL (reference sequence). The V gene lost 1 base and the J gene lost 8 bases, with 14 bases spanning the gap. CDR3 DNA: TGTGCCAGCAGCCAAGGGGGTAGGACCCGGGGCTACACCTTC. It specifies CASSQGGRTRGYTF.

This clonotype was observed at least ten times. This chain joins TRBV7-6 and TRBJ1-1; TRBD1 aligns across 10 bases. The CDR3 length is 14 residues. Germline CDR1 is SGHVS and CDR2 is FNYEAQ. The V and J ends lost 1 base and 7 bases, in that order; junction bases with no gene match: 3. The CDR3 bases are TGTGCCAGCAGCTTAGGGACAGGGGGTGTTGAAGCTTTCTTT. It yields the protein CASSLGTGGVEAFF.

This clonotype was observed a single time. J is TRBJ2-4 and V is TRBV10-3, with TRBD1 matching over 9 bases. J gave up 9 bases and V 2 bases, and 8 bases lay outside the gene matches. The germline V gene encodes CDR1 ENHRY and CDR2 SYGVKD. The CDR3 has 15 amino acids. The CDR3, as DNA: TGTGCCATCAGTGAGGAAGACAGGGGGTATAGCATTCAGTACTTC. Translated, it gives CAISEEDRGYSIQYF.

The chain links TRBV9 to TRBJ1-6; D is perhaps TRBD1 (5 bases). The CDR3 has 14 residues. Germline V gene lookup returns CDR1 SGDLS and CDR2 YYNGEE. With 3 bases removed from V and 7 bases from J, the gap between germline ends came to 11 bases. CDR3 bases: TGTGCCAGCAGCGAGGACAAATGGAATTCACCCCTCCACTTT. Protein sequence: CASSEDKWNSPLHF.

This chain uses TRBV7-9 with TRBJ2-3, with D possibly being TRBD1 (6 bases). Germline V gene sequence: CDR1 SEHNR, CDR2 FQNEAQ (reference sequence). The CDR3 loop spans 15 amino acids. Trimming took off 10 bases at V and 2 bases at J, with 19 bases between the two ends. The CDR3 nucleotides read TGTGCCACATATTTGCGTAAGGGGGACACAGATACGCAGTATTTT. Its translation is CATYLRKGDTDTQYF.